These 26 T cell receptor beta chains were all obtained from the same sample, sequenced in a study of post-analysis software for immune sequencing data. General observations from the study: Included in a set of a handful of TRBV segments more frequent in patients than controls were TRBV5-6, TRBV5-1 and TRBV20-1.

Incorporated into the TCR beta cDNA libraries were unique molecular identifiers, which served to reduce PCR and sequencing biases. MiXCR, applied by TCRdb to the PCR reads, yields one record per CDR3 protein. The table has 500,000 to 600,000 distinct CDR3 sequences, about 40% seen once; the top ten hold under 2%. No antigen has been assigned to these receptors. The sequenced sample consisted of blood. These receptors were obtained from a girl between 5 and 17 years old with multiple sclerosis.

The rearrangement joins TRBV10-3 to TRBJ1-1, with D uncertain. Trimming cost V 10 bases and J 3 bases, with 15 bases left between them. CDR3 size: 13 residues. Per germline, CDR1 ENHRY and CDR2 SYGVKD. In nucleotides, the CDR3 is TGTGCCAGTGCCCTGGGGAGTGACACTGAAGCTTTCTTT. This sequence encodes CASALGSDTEAFF.

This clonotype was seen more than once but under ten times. The DNA for the CDR3 is TGCGCCAGCAGCTTGGTAGGGGCGGGAACCTACGAGCAGTACTTC. This sequence encodes CASSLVGAGTYEQYF. The chain uses TRBV5-1 and TRBJ2-7; TRBD2 is a possible D gene (6 bases). Germline-derived CDR1 and CDR2 are SGHRS and YFSETQ. V was clipped by 0 bases and J by 2 bases, with 12 bases between them. CDR3 size: 15 residues.

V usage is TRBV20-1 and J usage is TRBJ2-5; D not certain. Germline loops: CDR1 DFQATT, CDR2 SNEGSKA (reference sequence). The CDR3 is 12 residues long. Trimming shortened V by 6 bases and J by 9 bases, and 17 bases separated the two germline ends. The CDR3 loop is CSAIYRWASQYF. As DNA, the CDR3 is TGCAGTGCCATCTACCGGTGGGCCTCCCAGTACTTC.

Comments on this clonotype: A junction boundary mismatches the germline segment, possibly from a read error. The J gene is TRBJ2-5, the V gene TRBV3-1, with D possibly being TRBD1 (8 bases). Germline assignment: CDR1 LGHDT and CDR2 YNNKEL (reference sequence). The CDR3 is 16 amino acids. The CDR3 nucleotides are TGTGCCAGCAGCCTCAGGGGGCGGGAGAACCAAGAGGCCCAGTACTTC. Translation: CASSLRGRENQEAQYF.

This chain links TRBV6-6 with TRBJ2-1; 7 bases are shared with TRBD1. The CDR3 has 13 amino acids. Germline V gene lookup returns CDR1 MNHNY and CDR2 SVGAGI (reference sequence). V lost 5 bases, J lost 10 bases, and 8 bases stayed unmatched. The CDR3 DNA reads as TGTGCCAGCAGTCGACAGCAGGGACAGGAGCAGTTCTTC. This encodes CASSRQQGQEQFF.

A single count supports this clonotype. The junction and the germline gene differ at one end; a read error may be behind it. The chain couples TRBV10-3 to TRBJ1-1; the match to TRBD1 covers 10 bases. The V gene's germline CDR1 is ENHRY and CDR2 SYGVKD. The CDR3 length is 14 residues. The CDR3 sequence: CATSPGQGTTEAFF. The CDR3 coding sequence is TGTGCCACCAGTCCGGGACAGGGGACCACTGAAGCTTTCTTT.

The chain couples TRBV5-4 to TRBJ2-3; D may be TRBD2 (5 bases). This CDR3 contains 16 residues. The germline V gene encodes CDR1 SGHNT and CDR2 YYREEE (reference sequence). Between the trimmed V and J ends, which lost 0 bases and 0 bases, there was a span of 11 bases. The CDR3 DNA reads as TGTGCCAGCAGCTTGGCCGGGGTGGAAAGCACAGATACGCAGTATTTT. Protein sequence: CASSLAGVESTDTQYF.

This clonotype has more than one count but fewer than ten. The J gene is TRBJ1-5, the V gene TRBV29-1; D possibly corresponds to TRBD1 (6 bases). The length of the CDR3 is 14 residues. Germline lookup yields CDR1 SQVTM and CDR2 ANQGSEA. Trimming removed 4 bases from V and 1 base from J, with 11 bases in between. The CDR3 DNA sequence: TGCAGCGTTGCGGGGGCGCGGAGCAATCAGCCCCAGCATTTT. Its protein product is CSVAGARSNQPQHF.

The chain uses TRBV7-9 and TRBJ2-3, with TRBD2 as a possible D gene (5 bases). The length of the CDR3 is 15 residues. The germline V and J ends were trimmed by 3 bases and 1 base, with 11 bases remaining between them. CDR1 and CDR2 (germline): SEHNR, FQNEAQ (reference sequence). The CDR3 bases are TGTGCCAGCAGCTTGGGTAGCGTTCGCACAGATACGCAGTATTTT. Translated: CASSLGSVRTDTQYF.

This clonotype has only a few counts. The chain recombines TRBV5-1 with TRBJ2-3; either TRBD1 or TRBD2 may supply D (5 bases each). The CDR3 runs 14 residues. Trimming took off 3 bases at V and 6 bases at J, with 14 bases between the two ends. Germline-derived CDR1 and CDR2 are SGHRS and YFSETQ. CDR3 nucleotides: TGCGCCAGCAGCTCTGGGACGGAAACGGATACGCAGTATTTT. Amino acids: CASSSGTETDTQYF. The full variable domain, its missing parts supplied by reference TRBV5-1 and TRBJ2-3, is KAGVTQTPRYLIKTRGQQVTLSCSPISGHRSVSWYQQTPGQGLQFLFEYFSETQRNKGNFPGRFSGRQFSNSRSEMNVSTLELGDSALYLCASSSGTETDTQYFGPGTRLTVL.

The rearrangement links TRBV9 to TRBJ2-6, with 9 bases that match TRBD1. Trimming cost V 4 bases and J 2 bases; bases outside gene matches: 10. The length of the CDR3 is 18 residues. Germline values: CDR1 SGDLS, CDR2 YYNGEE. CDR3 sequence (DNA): TGTGCCAGCAGCCTCGGACAGGGGCCTCGAGCTGGGGCCAACGTCCTGACTTTC. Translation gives CASSLGQGPRAGANVLTF.

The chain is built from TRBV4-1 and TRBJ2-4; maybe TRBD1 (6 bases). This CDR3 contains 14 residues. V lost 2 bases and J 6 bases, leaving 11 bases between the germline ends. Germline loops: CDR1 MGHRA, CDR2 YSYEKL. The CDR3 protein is CASSQKSDRNIQYF. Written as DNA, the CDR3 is TGCGCCAGCAGCCAAAAATCGGACAGAAACATTCAGTACTTC.

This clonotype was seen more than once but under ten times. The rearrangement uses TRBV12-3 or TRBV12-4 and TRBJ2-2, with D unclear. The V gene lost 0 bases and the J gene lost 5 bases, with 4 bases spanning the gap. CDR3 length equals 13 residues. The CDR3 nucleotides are TGTGCCAGCAGTTTAGCCCGTACCGGGGAGCTGTTTTTT. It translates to CASSLARTGELFF.

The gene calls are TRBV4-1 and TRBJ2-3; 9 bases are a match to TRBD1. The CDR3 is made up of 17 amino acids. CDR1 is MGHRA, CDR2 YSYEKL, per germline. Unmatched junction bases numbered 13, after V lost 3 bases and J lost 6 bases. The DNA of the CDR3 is TGCGCCAGCAGCCACACCGAACAGGGGGCGAGGTTGGATACGCAGTATTTT. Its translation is CASSHTEQGARLDTQYF.

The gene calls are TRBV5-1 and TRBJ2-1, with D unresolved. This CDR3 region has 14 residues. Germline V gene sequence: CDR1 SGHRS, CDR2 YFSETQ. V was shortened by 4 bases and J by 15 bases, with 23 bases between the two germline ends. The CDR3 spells CASSLPTYPPRRFF. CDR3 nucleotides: TGCGCCAGCAGCCTTCCCACTTATCCCCCAAGGCGGTTCTTC.

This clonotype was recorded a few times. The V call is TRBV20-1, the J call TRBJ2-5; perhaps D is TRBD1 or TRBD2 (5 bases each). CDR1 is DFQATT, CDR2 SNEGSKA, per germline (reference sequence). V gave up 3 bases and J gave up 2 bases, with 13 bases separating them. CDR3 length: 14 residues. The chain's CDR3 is CSARGTLLQETQYF. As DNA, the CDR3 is TGCAGTGCTAGGGGGACCCTCCTTCAAGAGACCCAGTACTTC.

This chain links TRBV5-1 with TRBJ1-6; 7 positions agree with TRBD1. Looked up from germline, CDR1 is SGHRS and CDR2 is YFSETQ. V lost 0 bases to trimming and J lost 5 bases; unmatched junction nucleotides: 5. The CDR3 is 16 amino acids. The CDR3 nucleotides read TGCGCCAGCAGCTTGGGGGACAGCAGGAATAATTCACCCCTCCACTTT. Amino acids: CASSLGDSRNNSPLHF. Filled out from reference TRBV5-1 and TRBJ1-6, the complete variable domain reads KAGVTQTPRYLIKTRGQQVTLSCSPISGHRSVSWYQQTPGQGLQFLFEYFSETQRNKGNFPGRFSGRQFSNSRSEMNVSTLELGDSALYLCASSLGDSRNNSPLHFGNGTRLTVT.

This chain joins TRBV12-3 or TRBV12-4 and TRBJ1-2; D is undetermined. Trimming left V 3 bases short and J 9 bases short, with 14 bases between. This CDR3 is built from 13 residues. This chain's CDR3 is CASSFGGLLSYTF. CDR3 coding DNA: TGTGCCAGCAGTTTTGGAGGATTGCTTAGCTACACCTTC.

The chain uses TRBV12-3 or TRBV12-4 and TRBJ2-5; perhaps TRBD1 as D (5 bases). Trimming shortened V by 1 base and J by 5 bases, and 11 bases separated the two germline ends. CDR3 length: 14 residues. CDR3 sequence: CASSLEWAGETQYF. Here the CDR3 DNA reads TGTGCCAGCAGTTTAGAATGGGCAGGGGAGACCCAGTACTTC.

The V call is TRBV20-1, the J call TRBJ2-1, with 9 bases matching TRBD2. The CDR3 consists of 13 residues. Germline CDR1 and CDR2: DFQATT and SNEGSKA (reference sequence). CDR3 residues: CSSGTSRSNEQFF. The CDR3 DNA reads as TGCAGCTCTGGGACTAGCCGATCTAATGAGCAGTTCTTC.

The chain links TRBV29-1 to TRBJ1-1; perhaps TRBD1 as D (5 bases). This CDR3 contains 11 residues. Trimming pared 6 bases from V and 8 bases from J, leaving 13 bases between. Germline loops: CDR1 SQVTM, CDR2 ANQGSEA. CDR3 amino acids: CSVAGGSEAFF. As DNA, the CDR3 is TGCAGCGTCGCCGGGGGGTCGGAAGCTTTCTTT.

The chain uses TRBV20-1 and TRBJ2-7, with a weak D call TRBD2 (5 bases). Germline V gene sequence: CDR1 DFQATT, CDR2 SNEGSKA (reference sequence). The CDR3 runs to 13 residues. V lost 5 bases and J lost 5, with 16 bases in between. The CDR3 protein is CSAGSGGSNEQYF. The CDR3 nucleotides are TGCAGTGCTGGATCTGGTGGGAGCAACGAGCAGTACTTC.

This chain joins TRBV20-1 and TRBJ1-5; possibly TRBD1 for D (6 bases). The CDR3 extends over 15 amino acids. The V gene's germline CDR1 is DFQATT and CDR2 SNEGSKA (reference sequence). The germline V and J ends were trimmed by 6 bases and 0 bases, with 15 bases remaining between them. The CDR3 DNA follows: TGCAGTGCCTCCCGACAGGCTTATAGCAATCAGCCCCAGCATTTT. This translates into CSASRQAYSNQPQHF.

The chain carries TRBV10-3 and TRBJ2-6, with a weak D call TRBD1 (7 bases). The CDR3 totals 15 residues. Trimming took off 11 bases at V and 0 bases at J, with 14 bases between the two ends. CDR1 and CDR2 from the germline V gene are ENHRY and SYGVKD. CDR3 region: CAGRDSSSGANVLTF. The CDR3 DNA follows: TGTGCCGGGCGGGACAGTAGCTCTGGGGCCAACGTCCTGACTTTC.

CDR3 nucleotides: TGTGCCATAGCATTGAGCGGGGACGGCACAGATACGCAGTATTTT. Amino acid sequence: CAIALSGDGTDTQYF. V usage is TRBV10-3 and J usage is TRBJ2-3; 7 bases line up with TRBD2. Looked up from germline, CDR1 is ENHRY and CDR2 is SYGVKD. V shed 9 bases and J 1 base; nucleotides not matched to a gene: 10. The CDR3 is made up of 15 amino acids.

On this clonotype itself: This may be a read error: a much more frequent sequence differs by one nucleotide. Written as DNA, the CDR3 is TGTGCCAGCCGCCCTACCCAGAATGAGCAGTTCTTC. This sequence encodes CASRPTQNEQFF. The chain carries TRBV12-3 or TRBV12-4 and TRBJ2-1; D call uncertain. The length of the CDR3 is 12 residues. V was shortened by 8 bases and J by 7 bases, with 12 bases between the two germline ends.